The next 32 T cell receptor beta chains were all read from a single sample in a study of shared clonotypes between healthy human individuals. Profiled with immunoSEQ multiplex PCR; TCRdb holds only in-frame clones, not every one. This table holds 2 million or so clones, 90% to 95% found once. The sample taken for sequencing was naive CD4+ T cells sorted from blood. Subset defined: CD45RA+ positively selected. Receptor source: a man between 18 and 29 years old in good health.

The rearrangement joins TRBV7-9 to TRBJ2-1; D is uncertain. Germline V gene data show CDR1 as SEHNR and CDR2 as FQNEAQ (reference sequence). V was pared by 5 bases and J by 5 bases, with 10 bases between. This CDR3 is 13 amino acids long. The DNA of the CDR3 is TGTGCCAGCAGCCTCCATCCCAACAATGAGCAGTTCTTC. Protein sequence: CASSLHPNNEQFF.

The gene calls are TRBV5-8 and TRBJ1-2, with 8 bases matching TRBD1. Per the germline V gene, CDR1 is SGHTS and CDR2 is YDEGEE. This CDR3 region has 16 residues. V dropped 1 base and J dropped 8; count of bases not matched to a gene: 13. The CDR3 sequence: CASSLFYVDRASGYTF. In nucleotides, the CDR3 is TGTGCCAGCAGCTTGTTTTATGTGGACAGGGCGTCGGGCTACACCTTC.

The V call is TRBV28, the J call TRBJ2-3, with TRBD2 identical over 13 bases. Germline V lookup: CDR1 MDHEN, CDR2 SYDVKM. V lost 5 bases to trimming and J lost 1 base; unmatched junction nucleotides: 9. The CDR3 runs to 18 residues. CDR3 coding DNA: TGTGCCAGCAGTACCCCGGGACTAGCGGGAATCGGCACAGATACGCAGTATTTT. Translating it yields CASSTPGLAGIGTDTQYF.

This rearrangement joins TRBV5-4 to TRBJ2-7; perhaps TRBD2 as D (6 bases). Trimming took 3 bases from V and 0 from J, leaving 16 bases between them. The CDR3 has 16 residues. Germline V gene lookup returns CDR1 SGHNT and CDR2 YYREEE (reference sequence). CDR3 protein: CASSWGAGTSSYEQYF. For the CDR3, the DNA is TGTGCCAGCAGCTGGGGAGCGGGCACAAGCTCCTACGAGCAGTACTTC.

This chain links TRBV5-1 with TRBJ2-3; 7 bases align to TRBD2. V lost 2 bases and J lost 2; bases outside the gene matches: 5. This CDR3 is 15 amino acids long. In germline, CDR1 is SGHRS, CDR2 YFSETQ. Written as DNA, the CDR3 is TGCGCCAGCAGCTTTTATGGGGGGGACACAGATACGCAGTATTTT. This encodes CASSFYGGDTDTQYF.

This clone was seen only once. The CDR3 nucleotides are TGTGCCAGCACTAGCGGGGGCCTTCGCGGAGTTGAGACCCAGTACTTC. Translated, it gives CASTSGGLRGVETQYF. The V and J genes are TRBV5-4 and TRBJ2-5, with TRBD2 identical over 10 bases. The V and J ends lost 6 bases and 5 bases, in that order; junction bases with no gene match: 13. In germline, CDR1 is SGHNT, CDR2 YYREEE (reference sequence). This CDR3 region has 16 residues.

CDR3 sequence: CASSYPWTGEGYGYTF. The CDR3 DNA reads TGTGCCAGCAGCTACCCTTGGACAGGGGAAGGCTATGGCTACACCTTC. The rearrangement links TRBV7-9 to TRBJ1-2; 9 bases agree with TRBD1. The CDR3 covers 16 residues. The J segment lost 4 bases and the V segment lost 4 bases, leaving 10 bases of the junction unmatched. From germline, CDR1 is SEHNR and CDR2 FQNEAQ (reference sequence).

The chain uses TRBV27 and TRBJ2-3; perhaps D is TRBD1 or TRBD2 (6 bases each). The CDR3 has 14 residues. V lost 3 bases to trimming and J lost 5 bases, with 12 bases between them. CDR1 MNHEY and CDR2 SMNVEV come from the germline V gene (reference sequence). CDR3 DNA: TGTGCCAGCAGTTTCGTGGGGGGCGGAGATACGCAGTATTTT. Translating it yields CASSFVGGGDTQYF.

About this clone: Other DNA sequences in this specimen translate into the identical CDR3. V gene TRBV18 combines with J gene TRBJ1-2, with D maybe TRBD1 (5 bases). CDR1 is KGHSH and CDR2 is LQKENI in the germline V gene. The CDR3 loop spans 12 amino acids. The V end lost 2 bases, the J end lost 6 bases, and 7 bases lay between the germline ends. This CDR3 is CASSPKGDGYTF. Written as DNA, the CDR3 is TGTGCCAGCTCACCAAAAGGGGATGGCTACACCTTC.

This chain connects TRBV10-2 to TRBJ2-7, with TRBD1 as a possible D gene (6 bases). CDR3 length equals 15 residues. V was pared by 3 bases and J by 9 bases, with 21 bases between. Germline lookup yields CDR1 WSHSY and CDR2 SAAADI. The CDR3, as DNA: TGCGCCAGCAGTGACCTTGTACAGGGCTGGGTAGGGCAGTACTTC. Translated, it gives CASSDLVQGWVGQYF.

This sequence joins TRBV11-2 and TRBJ2-7, with TRBD1 identical over 8 bases. Germline values: CDR1 SGHAT, CDR2 FQNNGV. J gave up 0 bases and V 4 bases, and 5 bases lay outside the gene matches. This CDR3 is built from 15 residues. This CDR3 is CASSYGTGPSYEQYF. The CDR3 DNA follows: TGTGCCAGCAGCTATGGGACAGGCCCCTCCTACGAGCAGTACTTC.

The chain carries TRBV28 and TRBJ2-3; D is ambiguous. Germline assignment: CDR1 MDHEN and CDR2 SYDVKM. The CDR3 sequence is 13 residues long. Trimming took off 5 bases at V and 4 bases at J, with 10 bases between the two ends. The CDR3 DNA follows: TGTGCCAGCAGTACGGCGGCGGCAGATACGCAGTATTTT. Amino acids: CASSTAAADTQYF.

In the case of this clone: Other DNA sequences in this specimen translate into the identical CDR3. This chain connects TRBV18 to TRBJ2-2; D gene unclear. The CDR3 loop spans 13 amino acids. The V end was cut by 0 bases, the J end by 4 bases, with 3 bases between. CDR1 and CDR2 from the germline V gene are KGHSH and LQKENI. Written as DNA, the CDR3 is TGTGCCAGCTCACCACCCAGCACCGGGGAGCTGTTTTTT. Protein product: CASSPPSTGELFF.

In its sample, this clone was seen once. The chain employs TRBV2 and TRBJ1-6; TRBD1 might be the D (6 bases). Germline CDR1 is SNHLY and CDR2 is FYNNEI. The CDR3 spans 13 residues. The germline V and J ends were trimmed by 7 bases and 2 bases, with 6 bases remaining between them. CDR3 region: CASTGAYNSPLHF. Here the CDR3 DNA reads TGTGCCAGCACAGGGGCCTATAATTCACCCCTCCACTTT.

In this sample, this clone turned up once. The gene calls are TRBV2 and TRBJ2-1, with 12 bases identical to TRBD2. V lost 4 bases and J lost 8; bases outside the gene matches: 6. The V gene's germline CDR1 is SNHLY and CDR2 FYNNEI. The CDR3 is 15 residues long. The DNA for the CDR3 is TGTGCCAGCAGTGTAACTAGCGGGGGGTTCGATGAGCAGTTCTTC. Residues: CASSVTSGGFDEQFF.

The chain has TRBV6-1 and TRBJ1-3; the D gene is possibly TRBD1 (6 bases). Per germline, CDR1 MNHNS and CDR2 SASEGT. The CDR3 has 16 residues. V was clipped by 1 base and J by 5 bases, with 15 bases between them. CDR3 in amino acids: CASSEVLTGQRNTIYF. The CDR3 DNA is TGTGCCAGCAGTGAAGTCTTGACAGGACAACGAAACACCATATATTTT.

Notes on this clone: The sample has other DNA sequences that encode this CDR3 too. The chain carries TRBV5-1 and TRBJ2-5; D tentatively fits TRBD1 or TRBD2 (5 bases each). Germline CDR1 is SGHRS and CDR2 is YFSETQ. Trimming pared 4 bases from V and 2 bases from J, leaving 9 bases between. The CDR3 is made up of 13 amino acids. This CDR3 is CASSRGVQETQYF. CDR3 bases: TGCGCCAGCAGCAGGGGAGTTCAAGAGACCCAGTACTTC.

On this clone: Other DNA sequences within the sample encode an identical CDR3. The rearrangement links TRBV10-3 to TRBJ1-5, with D tentatively TRBD1 (5 bases). The CDR3 totals 14 residues. V gave up 2 bases and J gave up 2 bases, with 7 bases separating them. Germline V gene lookup returns CDR1 ENHRY and CDR2 SYGVKD. CDR3 coding DNA: TGTGCCATCAGTGAGGGGGGAGGCAATCAGCCCCAGCATTTT. This translates into CAISEGGGNQPQHF.

Concerning this clone itself: A much larger clone sits a single nucleotide away, making a read error possible. CDR3 protein: CASSGTSLASGSVEEQYF. In nucleotides, the CDR3 is TGCGCCAGCAGCGGGACCTCCTTGGCTAGCGGGAGTGTTGAGGAGCAGTACTTC. The rearrangement joins TRBV5-1 to TRBJ2-7, with 10 bases lining up with TRBD2. Germline loops: CDR1 SGHRS, CDR2 YFSETQ. V trimming: 4 bases; J trimming: 7 bases; junction bases outside the gene matches: 20. The CDR3 covers 18 residues.

The rearrangement uses TRBV28 and TRBJ1-1; no definite D call. V lost 6 bases to trimming and J lost 9 bases, with 11 bases between them. Germline V gene lookup returns CDR1 MDHEN and CDR2 SYDVKM. This CDR3 is 11 amino acids long. CDR3 in DNA: TGTGCCAGCAGGGTGAATACCCAAGCTTTCTTT. Its translation is CASRVNTQAFF.

Turning to this clone: This sample includes further DNA sequences coding for the same CDR3. The rearrangement links TRBV29-1 to TRBJ1-5, with D possibly being TRBD1 (5 bases). Germline CDR1 and CDR2: SQVTM and ANQGSEA. Between the trimmed V and J ends, which lost 4 bases and 7 bases, there was a span of 11 bases. This CDR3 comprises 12 residues. The CDR3, as DNA: TGCAGCGTTGCTGGGGCCGGACAGCCCCAGCATTTT. It is translated as CSVAGAGQPQHF.

With regard to this clone: Other DNA sequences in this sample translate to the same CDR3. The chain combines TRBV4-3 with TRBJ2-1; TRBD2 is a possible D gene (5 bases). This CDR3 is built from 15 residues. In germline, CDR1 is LGHNA, CDR2 YSLEER. Trimming pared 0 bases from V and 8 bases from J, leaving 14 bases between. This chain's CDR3 is CASSQEGRFWDEQFF. The CDR3 DNA is TGCGCCAGCAGCCAAGAAGGGAGATTTTGGGATGAGCAGTTCTTC.

The V and J genes are TRBV4-1 and TRBJ2-7; 8 nucleotides align to TRBD1. CDR3 length: 16 amino acids. Unmatched junction bases numbered 12, after V lost 3 bases and J lost 5 bases. Germline CDR1 and CDR2: MGHRA and YSYEKL. The CDR3 region is CASSHFGGQGQDEQYF. The CDR3 coding sequence is TGCGCCAGCAGCCATTTCGGAGGACAGGGTCAGGACGAGCAGTACTTC.

V is TRBV9 and J is TRBJ1-3; D remains unclear. The germline gives CDR1 SGDLS, CDR2 YYNGEE. CDR3 length: 15 amino acids. Deletions cut 0 bases from V and 2 bases from J, with 9 bases between. The CDR3 loop reads CASSVGSLAGNTIYF. The CDR3 DNA sequence: TGTGCCAGCAGCGTAGGCAGCCTCGCTGGAAACACCATATATTTT.

The V and J genes are TRBV20-1 and TRBJ2-4; TRBD2 is a possible D gene (5 bases). The CDR3 covers 11 residues. Between the trimmed V and J ends, which lost 6 bases and 5 bases, there was a span of 8 bases. Germline values: CDR1 DFQATT, CDR2 SNEGSKA (reference sequence). CDR3: CSALGENIQYF. CDR3 coding DNA: TGCAGTGCCCTGGGAGAAAACATTCAGTACTTC.

The table lists this clone with a count of one. Other nucleotide sequences from this sample produce the same CDR3. The chain carries TRBV6-1 and TRBJ1-6, with D unclear. V was clipped by 2 bases and J by 6 bases, with 5 bases between them. CDR3 length: 13 residues. CDR1 is MNHNS, CDR2 SASEGT, per germline. CDR3 nucleotides: TGTGCCAGCAGTGAATATAGTAATTCACCCCTCCACTTT. It encodes CASSEYSNSPLHF.

V and J are TRBV21-1 and TRBJ2-3. TRBV21-1 represents a pseudogene. The CDR3 covers 16 residues. In DNA, the CDR3 is TGTGCCAGCAGAGAAATCCCCACCCCAAGCACAGATACGCAGTATTTT. Translation gives CASREIPTPSTDTQYF.

This chain uses TRBV2 with TRBJ1-2; a weak D match, TRBD1 (6 bases). The length of the CDR3 is 13 residues. Trimming removed 7 bases at V and 5 bases at J, with 14 bases between. CDR1 and CDR2 (germline): SNHLY, FYNNEI. CDR3 protein: CASKPGQFYGYTF. The CDR3 DNA follows: TGTGCCAGCAAACCGGGACAATTTTATGGCTACACCTTC.

Worth noting for this clone: The same CDR3 is also encoded by other DNA sequences in this sample. The chain couples TRBV5-1 to TRBJ2-2; no definite D call. This CDR3 is 16 amino acids long. Looked up from germline, CDR1 is SGHRS and CDR2 is YFSETQ. V was clipped by 2 bases and J by 0 bases, with 11 bases between them. This CDR3 reads CASSFGDSTNTGELFF. The CDR3 DNA reads as TGCGCCAGCAGCTTTGGTGACTCTACGAACACCGGGGAGCTGTTTTTT.

The rearrangement joins TRBV29-1 to TRBJ2-4, with 7 bases lining up with TRBD2. V trimming: 2 bases; J trimming: 7 bases; junction bases outside the gene matches: 2. The CDR3 is 12 residues long. Per germline, CDR1 SQVTM and CDR2 ANQGSEA. CDR3 amino acids: CSVEHGRNIQYF. CDR3 DNA: TGCAGCGTTGAACACGGGAGGAACATTCAGTACTTC. The whole variable domain, filled in from reference TRBV29-1 and TRBJ2-4, reads SAVISQKPSRDICQRGTSLTIQCQVDSQVTMMFWYRQQPGQSLTLIATANQGSEATYESGFVIDKFPISRPNLTFSTLTVSNMSPEDSSIYLCSVEHGRNIQYFGAGTRLSVL.

The chain has TRBV7-9 and TRBJ1-5, with TRBD1 matching 9 bases. After removal of 5 bases from V and 9 bases from J, the junction contained 8 bases not matched to a gene. This CDR3 spans 14 amino acids. Germline V gene lookup returns CDR1 SEHNR and CDR2 FQNEAQ (reference sequence). The CDR3 nucleotides read TGTGCCAGCAGCCAGGGACAGGGTACTTGGCCCCAGCATTTT. This translates into CASSQGQGTWPQHF.

The chain has TRBV20-1 and TRBJ1-2, with a possible D match to TRBD1 (6 bases). Germline assignment: CDR1 DFQATT and CDR2 SNEGSKA (reference sequence). V lost 5 bases and J 8 bases, leaving 9 bases between the germline ends. The length of the CDR3 is 10 residues. CDR3 in DNA: TGCAGTGCTTCAGGGGCCGGCTACACCTTC. Translating it yields CSASGAGYTF.